This T cell receptor (beta chain) was obtained from a study of cytomegalovirus exposure and HLA in healthy donors. The primer mix had 60 Vbeta and 13 Jbeta primers. Data came from immunoSEQ multiplex PCR; TCRdb stores just in-frame clones and leaves some out. Of about 130,000 clones detected, roughly 69% appear once; the ten largest clones hold approximately 2.9%. Germline loops: CDR1 MNHEY, CDR2 SMNVEV (reference sequence). The CDR3 extends over 14 amino acids. V lost 4 bases and J lost 3; bases outside the gene matches: 3. Sequenced: PBMCs. This receptor was obtained from a human donor in good health. The chain carries TRBV27 and TRBJ2-1; 7 bases map to TRBD1. CDR3 DNA: TGTGCCAGCAGTTCCCGACAGGGCTACAATGAGCAGTTCTTC. This gives the protein CASSSRQGYNEQFF.